This is a list of T cell receptor beta chains from one sample in a study of blood T cells in healthy people across ages. One entry per CDR3 protein results from TCRdb running MiXCR on the 5' RACE reads. The sample comprises roughly 650,000 distinct CDR3 sequences, around 32% of which are singletons, and less than 20% rests with the top ten. Sequencing was done on a sample of blood. The origin of the receptors is a woman at least 80 years old in good health. Both conserved end residues are trimmed from each CDR3. The D gene is left open where the match is weak.

CDR3aa	d_gene	j_gene	v_gene
SADRGVDEKLF	TRBD1	TRBJ1-4	TRBV20-1
ASSKGSTQY	NA	TRBJ2-3	TRBV25-1
ASSFRGYYEQF	NA	TRBJ2-1	TRBV7-2
AISEETSVYKETQY	TRBD2	TRBJ2-5	TRBV10-3
ASSEGGHGYT	NA	TRBJ1-2	TRBV18
ATSKAGRETQY	TRBD2	TRBJ2-5	TRBV15
ASSQESLRYNEQF	NA	TRBJ2-1	TRBV4-3
ASSFYSGVNYEQY	TRBD2	TRBJ2-7	TRBV7-9
AGSYSGLGQGGKAF	TRBD1	TRBJ1-1	TRBV6-5
ASSQDWDRGNSPLH	TRBD1	TRBJ1-6	TRBV4-1
ASSKIRGSGGKSSYEQY	NA	TRBJ2-7	TRBV21-1
ASRRDHNQPQH	NA	TRBJ1-5	TRBV7-2
ASSPSRPQPQH	NA	TRBJ1-5	TRBV18
ANSLSQGTRY	NA	TRBJ2-5	TRBV28
AISDTSGGSHNEQF	TRBD2	TRBJ2-1	TRBV10-3
SVDRRGLVY	NA	TRBJ2-3	TRBV29-1
ASSLGARNTGELF	NA	TRBJ2-2	TRBV5-1
ASSLDRVTDEQF	NA	TRBJ2-1	TRBV5-1
ASSWMDRGAKNIQY	TRBD1	TRBJ2-4	TRBV5-1
SARRRTTNNEQF	NA	TRBJ2-1	TRBV20-1
ASKQTGTRAVDEQY	NA	TRBJ2-7	TRBV6-5
AWTTGFDAGELF	NA	TRBJ2-2	TRBV30
ASSTATWANQPQH	NA	TRBJ1-5	TRBV6-2/TRBV6-3
ASSQTTGTGILSNQPQH	TRBD1	TRBJ1-5	TRBV3-1
ASSLDGRDTDTQY	NA	TRBJ2-3	TRBV5-4
AIRGDRGSYEQY	TRBD1	TRBJ2-7	TRBV10-3
ASSFRGLYEQY	NA	TRBJ2-7	TRBV12-3/TRBV12-4
SAVGAETYNEQF	NA	TRBJ2-1	TRBV20-1
SAREPRRGSSYNEQF	TRBD2	TRBJ2-1	TRBV20-1
ASKRDANTGELF	NA	TRBJ2-2	TRBV7-2
ASSQDFGRDGYT	NA	TRBJ1-2	TRBV4-3
ATSGRLQETQY	NA	TRBJ2-5	TRBV24-1
SATPTSGSREQY	TRBD2	TRBJ2-7	TRBV20-1
ASSVTGFGERF	NA	TRBJ1-4	TRBV9
ASSRGTSGKTQY	TRBD2	TRBJ2-5	TRBV6-6
ASIGGDTEAF	NA	TRBJ1-1	TRBV11-1
ASSLRRGTGETQY	NA	TRBJ2-5	TRBV27
ASSSPGQGILSYGYT	TRBD1	TRBJ1-2	TRBV3-1
ASKLAGFYEQY	TRBD2	TRBJ2-7	TRBV2
ASTTLLSGGFGTDTQY	TRBD2	TRBJ2-3	TRBV6-2/TRBV6-3
ASSPRGGEDTEAF	NA	TRBJ1-1	TRBV5-1
ASNRDWAYEQY	NA	TRBJ2-7	TRBV28
SAGESRVTDTQY	NA	TRBJ2-3	TRBV20-1
ASSPQRGPSSYNEQY	TRBD2	TRBJ2-5	TRBV7-9
SVSLAGGGETQY	TRBD2	NA	TRBV29-1
ASSSYRGRDEQY	NA	TRBJ2-7	TRBV5-1
ASSRGTGTNEKLF	TRBD1	TRBJ1-4	TRBV12-3/TRBV12-4
ASSLAAGGEYEQF	TRBD1	TRBJ2-1	TRBV7-8
ASSQENGANVLT	NA	TRBJ2-6	TRBV4-2
ASSPPSRGTYEQY	NA	TRBJ2-7	TRBV18
SAGTGGPYGYT	TRBD1	TRBJ1-2	TRBV20-1
SVIKGPTNTGELF	NA	TRBJ2-2	TRBV29-1
ASSLGAGGRRHTDTQY	TRBD2	TRBJ2-3	TRBV5-1
ASSQVVHNEQF	NA	TRBJ2-1	TRBV4-2
SVNRGARAEAF	TRBD1	TRBJ1-1	TRBV20-1
ASSLGTRRGHT	NA	TRBJ1-2	TRBV27
ASSSGTSGNQY	TRBD2	TRBJ2-5	TRBV7-3
ASSLGRLGETQY	NA	TRBJ2-5	TRBV5-1
ASKLGQTAKNIQY	TRBD1	TRBJ2-4	TRBV7-2
SASNLQDAKNIQY	NA	TRBJ2-4	TRBV20-1